This T cell receptor beta chain was found in a study of CD8 T cells in ankylosing spondylitis. Study conclusions and caveats: Reactive arthritis synovial fluid and blood previously showed some of these motif variants. Reportedly, disease-linked clones are significantly enriched in ankylosing spondylitis patients' matched synovial fluid. Disease-linked clones were CD8+ and relatively rare in peripheral blood. Typical of ankylosing spondylitis blood, it appeared, was a TCR beta motif of about eight highly homologous variants.

V lost 6 bases and J lost 3, with 9 bases in between. From germline, CDR1 is DFQATT and CDR2 SNEGSKA (reference sequence). The CDR3 totals 12 residues. Making the TCR beta libraries involved quantitative 5'-RACE with molecular barcodes. TCRdb reanalysed the 5' RACE reads using MiXCR and keeps one entry per CDR3 protein. Of about 540,000 distinct CDR3 sequences in the sample, about 13% are singletons; the top ten hold around 7%. As concerns this clonotype: The antigen remains undetermined.

This chain links TRBV20-1 with TRBJ2-4; the D is unclear. The source is a male donor with ankylosing spondylitis. Sequenced: blood, either unsorted or a sorted T cell fraction (not recorded which). The CDR3 nucleotides read TGCAGTGCCTTCCGGCGCAAAAACATTCAGTACTTC. Protein product: CSAFRRKNIQYF.